These T cell receptor beta chains were read from a single sample in a study of T cell responses to AZD1222 COVID-19 vaccine. Clones were read by immunoSEQ multiplex PCR, and TCRdb kept only the in-frame ones, dropping some. This repertoire shows about 170,000 clones, just under 95% found once; its top ten account for 1.5% to 2%. Material: peripheral blood, obtained on day 0 of AZD1222 vaccination. The receptors stem from an adult in good health. The CDR3 runs from the conserved cysteine through the conserved F or W. D genes are given only for firm matches. Some rows mark clone size as missing; the rest say once, few, many or name a class of expanded clone.

length: 14; size: -; D: TRBD1; V: TRBV5-6; J: TRBJ1-6; DNA: TGTGCCAGCAGCTGGGGGACAGTTAATTCACCCCTCCACTTT; CDR3: CASSWGTVNSPLHF
length: 14; size: -; D: TRBD1; V: TRBV6-5; J: TRBJ1-2; DNA: TGTGCCAGCAGAAGACAGGGGATGAACTATGGCTACACCTTC; CDR3: CASRRQGMNYGYTF
length: 15; size: -; D: TRBD2; V: TRBV6-2/TRBV6-3; J: TRBJ2-5; DNA: TGTGCCAGCAGTTCTTTTCTAGCGGAGCTGGCGACCCAGTACTTC; CDR3: CASSSFLAELATQYF
length: 13; size: once; D: TRBD2; V: TRBV4-2; J: TRBJ2-5; DNA: TGTGCCAGCAGCAAGGGACTAGCGGAAACCCAGTACTTC; CDR3: CASSKGLAETQYF
length: 14; size: -; D: -; V: TRBV19; J: TRBJ1-2; DNA: TGTGCCAGTAGTATAGAGATACTGGCGGACGGCTACACCTTC; CDR3: CASSIEILADGYTF
length: 12; size: -; D: -; V: TRBV7-2; J: TRBJ2-1; DNA: TGTGCCAGCAGCTTAATACGTAATGAGCAGTTCTTC; CDR3: CASSLIRNEQFF
length: 14; size: -; D: -; V: TRBV6-5; J: TRBJ2-7; DNA: TGTGCCAGCAGTTACGCAAAAGGGAGTTACGAGCAGTACTTC; CDR3: CASSYAKGSYEQYF
length: 14; size: once; D: TRBD1; V: TRBV30; J: TRBJ1-1; DNA: TGTGCCTTACTCTCTGGCAGGGGGGCCCCCGAAGCTTTCTTT; CDR3: CALLSGRGAPEAFF
length: 13; size: -; D: -; V: TRBV7-9; J: TRBJ2-3; DNA: TGTGCCAGCAGCCTCAGTCGGACGGATACGCAGTATTTT; CDR3: CASSLSRTDTQYF
length: 16; size: -; D: -; V: TRBV11-2; J: TRBJ1-3; DNA: TGTGCCAGCAGCTCGGACCGACGAACTTCTGGAAACACCATATATTTT; CDR3: CASSSDRRTSGNTIYF
length: 16; size: -; D: -; V: TRBV9; J: TRBJ2-5; DNA: TGTGCCAGCACCTTTGGGAAGCCCGGACAACCGGAGACCCAGTACTTC; CDR3: CASTFGKPGQPETQYF
length: 12; size: -; D: -; V: TRBV29-1; J: TRBJ2-1; DNA: TGCAGCGTTGCAAGGGGCTACAATGAGCAGTTCTTC; CDR3: CSVARGYNEQFF
length: 14; size: -; D: TRBD1; V: TRBV6-4; J: TRBJ1-6; DNA: TGTGCCAGCAGTGCCGGACAGGGTAATTCACCCCTCCACTTT; CDR3: CASSAGQGNSPLHF
length: 16; size: once; D: -; V: TRBV14; J: TRBJ1-4; DNA: TGTGCCAGCAGCCGAGCCAGGAGGGCGGCTAATGAAAAACTGTTTTTT; CDR3: CASSRARRAANEKLFF
length: 13; size: -; D: -; V: TRBV12-3/TRBV12-4; J: TRBJ1-1; DNA: TGTGCCAGCAGTACAGGGCTTCGCACTGAAGCTTTCTTT; CDR3: CASSTGLRTEAFF
length: 16; size: -; D: -; V: TRBV20-1; J: TRBJ1-6; DNA: TGCAGTGCTAGTCAGTTTTTGACAAGTTGGAGTTCACCCCTCCACTTT; CDR3: CSASQFLTSWSSPLHF
length: 16; size: -; D: TRBD1; V: TRBV19; J: TRBJ2-1; DNA: TGTGCCAGTACCCCCACAGACAGGGGGCGATACAATGAGCAGTTCTTC; CDR3: CASTPTDRGRYNEQFF
length: 12; size: -; D: -; V: TRBV25-1; J: TRBJ2-7; DNA: TGTGCCAGCACCCGGGCAGGTCCCGAGCAGTACTTC; CDR3: CASTRAGPEQYF
length: 15; size: medium-sized; D: -; V: TRBV5-4; J: TRBJ1-2; DNA: TGTGCCAGCAGCTTTCCCCTCAGTACTAACTATGGCTACACCTTC; CDR3: CASSFPLSTNYGYTF
length: 17; size: -; D: TRBD2; V: TRBV6-1; J: TRBJ2-1; DNA: TGTGCCAGCAGTGAATCGACTAGCGGGAGGGTGGGCAATGAGCAGTTCTTC; CDR3: CASSESTSGRVGNEQFF
length: 15; size: -; D: TRBD2; V: TRBV6-5; J: TRBJ2-7; DNA: TGTGCCAGCAGCCGCGGGAGCTTGGGCTCCTACGAGCAGTACTTC; CDR3: CASSRGSLGSYEQYF
length: 13; size: -; D: -; V: TRBV28; J: TRBJ1-1; DNA: TGTGCCAGCATGGGAGGTTCGAACACTGAAGCTTTCTTT; CDR3: CASMGGSNTEAFF
length: 14; size: -; D: -; V: TRBV14; J: TRBJ1-2; DNA: TGTGCCAGCAGCCAAGGAGTGGGGCAAGCAGGCTACACCTTC; CDR3: CASSQGVGQAGYTF
length: 15; size: -; D: -; V: TRBV3-1/TRBV3-2; J: TRBJ2-5; DNA: TGTGCCAGCAGCCCCAGGGACCGACTTAGAGAGACCCAGTACTTC; CDR3: CASSPRDRLRETQYF
length: 14; size: -; D: TRBD1; V: TRBV4-2; J: TRBJ1-2; DNA: TGTGCCAGCAGCCAGGGGGACAGGACCTATGGCTACACCTTC; CDR3: CASSQGDRTYGYTF
length: 14; size: -; D: -; V: TRBV30; J: TRBJ2-3; DNA: TGTGCCTGGAACAGGGGGGGCTCAGCCGATACGCAGTATTTT; CDR3: CAWNRGGSADTQYF
length: 14; size: -; D: -; V: TRBV5-4; J: TRBJ1-5; DNA: TGTGCCAGCAGCCTTAGGGGTAGCAATCAGCCCCAGCATTTT; CDR3: CASSLRGSNQPQHF
length: 14; size: -; D: TRBD1; V: TRBV10-3; J: TRBJ1-2; DNA: TGTGCCATCAGCGCCACCGGACAGGGTCGTGGCTACACCTTC; CDR3: CAISATGQGRGYTF
length: 14; size: -; D: -; V: TRBV28; J: TRBJ1-4; DNA: TGTGCCAGCAGTGCCCTCCCAGGGGAGGAAAAACTGTTTTTT; CDR3: CASSALPGEEKLFF
length: 15; size: once; D: -; V: TRBV5-5; J: TRBJ2-2; DNA: TGTGCCAGCAGCTTCAGGGGTCTGAACACCGGGGAGCTGTTTTTT; CDR3: CASSFRGLNTGELFF
length: 16; size: -; D: -; V: TRBV5-8; J: TRBJ1-2; DNA: TGTGCCAGCAGCCTACAGGGATTAGGCTTGGGTTATGGCTACACCTTC; CDR3: CASSLQGLGLGYGYTF
length: 15; size: -; D: -; V: TRBV11-2; J: TRBJ1-6; DNA: TGTGCCAGCAGCTTAGAGAGCCGACCTCGAACACCCCTCCACTTT; CDR3: CASSLESRPRTPLHF
length: 14; size: once; D: -; V: TRBV5-1; J: TRBJ1-2; DNA: TGCGCCAGCAGCTCGAGGGGCAGGGACTATGGCTACACCTTC; CDR3: CASSSRGRDYGYTF
length: 12; size: -; D: -; V: TRBV12-3/TRBV12-4; J: TRBJ2-1; DNA: TGTGCCAGCAGCACGGAATACAATGAGCAGTTCTTC; CDR3: CASSTEYNEQFF
length: 15; size: once; D: -; V: TRBV7-3; J: TRBJ1-1; DNA: TGTGCCAGCAGCTTAAACGGACTTCCAAACACTGAAGCTTTCTTT; CDR3: CASSLNGLPNTEAFF
length: 16; size: -; D: -; V: TRBV3-1/TRBV3-2; J: TRBJ2-1; DNA: TGTGCCAGCAGATCCGAGAGGGGCAGGTCCTACAATGAGCAGTTCTTC; CDR3: CASRSERGRSYNEQFF
length: 15; size: -; D: TRBD1; V: TRBV6-5; J: TRBJ1-1; DNA: TGTGCCAGCAGCCTTCTGCCAGGGGGGGACACTGAAGCTTTCTTT; CDR3: CASSLLPGGDTEAFF
length: 16; size: -; D: -; V: TRBV7-9; J: TRBJ2-5; DNA: TGTGCCAGCAGCTTAACATACGGTAGTTCAGGAGAGACCCAGTACTTC; CDR3: CASSLTYGSSGETQYF
length: 15; size: -; D: TRBD1; V: TRBV6-2/TRBV6-3; J: TRBJ1-2; DNA: TGTGCCAGCAGTCAACGACAGGGGGCTAACTATGGCTACACCTTC; CDR3: CASSQRQGANYGYTF
length: 14; size: -; D: -; V: TRBV11-2; J: TRBJ1-1; DNA: TGTGCCAGCAGCTTAGATGGGGGGGACACTGAAGCTTTCTTT; CDR3: CASSLDGGDTEAFF
length: 14; size: once; D: -; V: TRBV30; J: TRBJ1-2; DNA: TGTGCCTGGAGTACCCTCGGGGGGGACTATGGCTACACCTTC; CDR3: CAWSTLGGDYGYTF
length: 12; size: -; D: -; V: TRBV11-2; J: TRBJ1-1; DNA: TGTGCCAGCTTGGGAGGGAACACTGAAGCTTTCTTT; CDR3: CASLGGNTEAFF
length: 13; size: -; D: -; V: TRBV27; J: TRBJ2-2; DNA: TGTGCCAGCAGTTTCTCGTCCCCGGGGGAGCTGTTTTTT; CDR3: CASSFSSPGELFF
length: 14; size: -; D: -; V: TRBV9; J: TRBJ1-2; DNA: TGTGCCAGCAGCGTAGACGGGGACAACTATGGCTACACCTTC; CDR3: CASSVDGDNYGYTF
length: 11; size: -; D: -; V: TRBV10-1; J: TRBJ1-1; DNA: TGCGCCAGCAGTGATGGAATGAAGGCTTTCTTT; CDR3: CASSDGMKAFF
length: 16; size: -; D: -; V: TRBV2; J: TRBJ1-3; DNA: TGTGCCAGCACAGCGGGCAGGTCATCCTCTGGAAACACCATATATTTT; CDR3: CASTAGRSSSGNTIYF
length: 13; size: -; D: -; V: TRBV7-9; J: TRBJ2-2; DNA: TGTGCCAGCAGCTTATCAGGGCCCGGGGAGCTGTTTTTT; CDR3: CASSLSGPGELFF
length: 14; size: -; D: TRBD1; V: TRBV10-3; J: TRBJ1-6; DNA: TGTGCCATCAGGGGACAGGGCTATAATTCACCCCTCCACTTT; CDR3: CAIRGQGYNSPLHF